The 17 T cell receptor beta chains listed next were all sequenced from one sample in a study of OX40 agonist ivuxolimab in advanced cancers. The repertoire was sequenced with immunoSEQ multiplex PCR; TCRdb's copy has only in-frame clones and lacks some. The sample includes some 10,000 clones, 78% seen only once; the top ten take approximately 20%. This specimen consisted of CD4+ or CD8+ T cells sorted from blood, obtained in a trial of the OX40 agonist ivuxolimab. The receptors here all came from an adult with an advanced solid tumor such as melanoma, head and neck, liver or kidney cancer.

The CDR3 nucleotides read TGTGCCAGCAGTTTAGGTGCTCAGGGTACCTACGAGCAGTACTTC. It specifies CASSLGAQGTYEQYF. The chain recombines TRBV27 with TRBJ2-7; TRBD1 might be the D (5 bases). This CDR3 spans 15 amino acids. With 2 bases removed from V and 2 bases from J, the gap between germline ends came to 13 bases. Germline-derived CDR1 and CDR2 are MNHEY and SMNVEV (reference sequence).

The genes are TRBV28 and TRBJ2-5, with no clear D. V lost 2 bases and J lost 4, with 8 bases in between. Germline assignment: CDR1 MDHEN and CDR2 SYDVKM. The CDR3 spans 13 residues. CDR3 sequence reads: CASSLELGETQYF. CDR3 DNA sequence: TGTGCCAGCAGTTTAGAACTCGGAGAGACCCAGTACTTC.

V gene TRBV9 combines with J gene TRBJ1-2; no reliable D call. This CDR3 spans 16 amino acids. V shed 0 bases and J shed 0 bases, with 12 bases lying between them. Looked up from germline, CDR1 is SGDLS and CDR2 is YYNGEE. Here the CDR3 reads CASSVESLVSNYGYTF. CDR3 nucleotides: TGTGCCAGCAGCGTAGAGAGTTTAGTTTCTAACTATGGCTACACCTTC. Complete variable domain (other parts from reference TRBV9 and TRBJ1-2): DSGVTQTPKHLITATGQRVTLRCSPRSGDLSVYWYQQSLDQGLQFLIQYYNGEERAKGNILERFSAQQFPDLHSELNLSSLELGDSALYFCASSVESLVSNYGYTFGSGTRLTVV.

This chain joins TRBV5-1 and TRBJ2-2, with 11 bases fitting TRBD2. The junction had 4 bases not matched to a gene; V was cut back by 1 base and J by 5 bases. This CDR3 has 16 residues. Germline CDR1 reads SGHRS; CDR2 reads YFSETQ. CDR3 in DNA: TGCGCCAGCAGCTTGCGGACTAGCGGGCCGACCGGGGAGCTGTTTTTT. Its translation: CASSLRTSGPTGELFF.

This chain joins TRBV9 and TRBJ2-1; 10 nucleotides align to TRBD2. Germline CDR1 and CDR2: SGDLS and YYNGEE. J gave up 14 bases and V 3 bases, and 5 bases lay outside the gene matches. The CDR3 spans 12 residues. CDR3: CASSGLAGDEFF. CDR3 nucleotides: TGTGCCAGCAGCGGCCTAGCGGGAGATGAGTTCTTC.

The chain recombines TRBV7-9 with TRBJ1-3; possibly TRBD1 for D (6 bases). The CDR3 loop spans 15 amino acids. The ends were cut back, 1 base at V and 0 bases at J, with 7 bases in the middle. Germline values: CDR1 SEHNR, CDR2 FQNEAQ (reference sequence). CDR3 nucleotide sequence: TGTGCCAGCAGCTTAGAGGACAGCTCTGGAAACACCATATATTTT. The encoded protein is CASSLEDSSGNTIYF. The full variable domain, its missing parts supplied by reference TRBV7-9 and TRBJ1-3, is DTGVSQNPRHKITKRGQNVTFRCDPISEHNRLYWYRQTLGQGPEFLTYFQNEAQLEKSRLLSDRFSAERPKGSFSTLEIQRTEQGDSAMYLCASSLEDSSGNTIYFGEGSWLTVV.

The V and J genes are TRBV7-9 and TRBJ2-3; D unclear. V was cut by 4 bases and J by 0 bases, with 11 bases left in between. CDR3 length: 15 amino acids. Per germline, CDR1 SEHNR and CDR2 FQNEAQ (reference sequence). Here the CDR3 reads CASSWQPISTDTQYF. The CDR3 DNA reads as TGTGCCAGCAGCTGGCAGCCGATTAGCACAGATACGCAGTATTTT.

The CDR3 spells CASSTGLGQYEQYF. CDR3 nucleotide sequence: TGTGCCAGCAGCACAGGACTGGGACAGTACGAGCAGTACTTC. The chain combines TRBV5-6 with TRBJ2-7, with 7 bases matching TRBD1. V trimming: 4 bases; J trimming: 4 bases; junction bases outside the gene matches: 8. The CDR3 extends over 14 amino acids. The germline CDR1 and CDR2 sequences are SGHDT and YYEEEE. Complete variable domain (other parts from reference TRBV5-6 and TRBJ2-7): DAGVTQSPTHLIKTRGQQVTLRCSPKSGHDTVSWYQQALGQGPQFIFQYYEEEERQRGNFPDRFSGHQFPNYSSELNVNALLLGDSALYLCASSTGLGQYEQYFGPGTRLTVT.

This clone is hyperexpanded in the sample. This sequence joins TRBV27 and TRBJ1-1, with D tentatively TRBD1 (5 bases). Trimming took off 6 bases at V and 1 base at J, with 15 bases between the two ends. From germline, CDR1 is MNHEY and CDR2 SMNVEV (reference sequence). The length of the CDR3 is 15 residues. The CDR3 nucleotides are TGTGCCAGCAGATTAGGGGCGGCCGCGAACACTGAAGCTTTCTTT. Translation: CASRLGAAANTEAFF.

This chain connects TRBV19 to TRBJ2-6; D unclear. Germline CDR1 and CDR2: LNHDA and SQIVND (reference sequence). This CDR3 contains 20 residues. V lost 5 bases and J 0 bases, leaving 23 bases between the germline ends. The CDR3 protein is CASSSRGAAYTPSGANVLTF. CDR3 nucleotide sequence: TGTGCCAGTAGTTCCAGAGGAGCCGCATATACACCCTCTGGGGCCAACGTCCTGACTTTC.

This clone was picked up one time. CDR3 in amino acids: CASLHGNTIYF. DNA for the CDR3: TGTGCCAGCCTTCATGGAAACACCATATATTTT. V gene TRBV9 combines with J gene TRBJ1-3; D is ambiguous. V was cut by 7 bases and J by 3 bases, with 5 bases left in between. CDR3 length: 11 amino acids. The germline V gene has CDR1 SGDLS and CDR2 YYNGEE.

The chain is built from TRBV4-1 and TRBJ2-7, with D perhaps TRBD2 (6 bases). CDR1 is MGHRA, CDR2 YSYEKL, per germline. The ends were cut back, 0 bases at V and 3 bases at J, with 15 bases in the middle. The CDR3 spans 16 residues. The CDR3 spells CASSQDGERAYYEQYF. CDR3 coding DNA: TGCGCCAGCAGCCAAGATGGGGAGCGGGCCTACTACGAGCAGTACTTC.

This clone was seen a handful of times. The chain links TRBV7-9 to TRBJ2-1; D is unresolved. The V gene's germline CDR1 is SEHNR and CDR2 FQNEAQ (reference sequence). V was shortened by 5 bases and J by 4 bases, with 15 bases between the two germline ends. This CDR3 has 15 residues. Written as DNA, the CDR3 is TGTGCCAGCAGCGGCGGTGAAGGGCGGTACAATGAGCAGTTCTTC. This encodes CASSGGEGRYNEQFF.

This clone was seen a few times. The V gene is TRBV9, the J gene TRBJ2-2, with a weak D call TRBD2 (5 bases). The V end was cut by 1 base, the J end by 3 bases, with 7 bases between. CDR3 length: 14 residues. Per germline, CDR1 SGDLS and CDR2 YYNGEE. DNA of the CDR3: TGTGCCAGCAGCGTATTCGGGGACACCGGGGAGCTGTTTTTT. Its protein is CASSVFGDTGELFF. The complete variable domain, with remaining parts taken from reference TRBV9 and TRBJ2-2, reads DSGVTQTPKHLITATGQRVTLRCSPRSGDLSVYWYQQSLDQGLQFLIQYYNGEERAKGNILERFSAQQFPDLHSELNLSSLELGDSALYFCASSVFGDTGELFFGEGSRLTVL.

CDR3 sequence: CASSQDAYEQYF. CDR3 sequence (DNA): TGTGCCAGCAGCCAAGACGCCTACGAGCAGTACTTC. The rearrangement joins TRBV4-2 to TRBJ2-7; D remains unclear. The CDR3 spans 12 residues. The V and J ends lost 0 bases and 2 bases respectively, with 2 bases between them. CDR1 is LGHNA and CDR2 is YNFKEQ in the germline V gene.

This clone appeared a few times. The V and J genes are TRBV7-9 and TRBJ2-2; D is undetermined. V gave up 3 bases and J gave up 0 bases, with 8 bases separating them. The CDR3 consists of 15 residues. From germline, CDR1 is SEHNR and CDR2 FQNEAQ (reference sequence). The CDR3 DNA sequence: TGTGCCAGCAGCTTTTTGGGATCGAACACCGGGGAGCTGTTTTTT. This codes for CASSFLGSNTGELFF.

The gene calls are TRBV7-9 and TRBJ2-7; D is ambiguous. Germline loops: CDR1 SEHNR, CDR2 FQNEAQ (reference sequence). The V end was cut by 5 bases, the J end by 4 bases, with 12 bases between. This CDR3 region has 13 residues. For the CDR3, the DNA is TGTGCCAGCAGCGAAGCAGCCGCTTACGAGCAGTACTTC. Protein: CASSEAAAYEQYF.